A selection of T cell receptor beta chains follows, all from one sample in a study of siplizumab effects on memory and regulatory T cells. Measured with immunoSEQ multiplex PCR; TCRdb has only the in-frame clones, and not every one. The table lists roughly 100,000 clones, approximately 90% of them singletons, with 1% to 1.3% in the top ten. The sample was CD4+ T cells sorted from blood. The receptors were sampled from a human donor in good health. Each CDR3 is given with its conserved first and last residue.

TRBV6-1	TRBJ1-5	CASILGVGNQPQHF
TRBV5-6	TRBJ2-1	CASSFSWAGTYNEQFF
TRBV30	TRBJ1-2	CACMTLRAYGYTF
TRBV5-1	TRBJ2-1	CASSAAGTPGYNEQFF
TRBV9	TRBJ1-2	CASSGGFGQGYGYTF
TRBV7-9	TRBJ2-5	CASSPGLAGRETQYF
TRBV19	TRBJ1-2	CASSFGQTGGSYGYTF
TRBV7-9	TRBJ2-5	CASSLSGAVETQYF
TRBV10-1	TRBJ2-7	CASINRFFEQYF
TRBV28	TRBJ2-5	CASSLSSRGRTQYF
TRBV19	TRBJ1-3	CASSISGIRDTIYF
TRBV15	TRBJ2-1	CATSRDRGYEQFF
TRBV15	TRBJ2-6	CATSRGRTGDGANVLTF
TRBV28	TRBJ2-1	CASSSLAGGPFRGEQFF
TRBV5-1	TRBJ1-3	CASSFGNTIYF
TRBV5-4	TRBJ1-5	CASSLGGMRNQPQHF
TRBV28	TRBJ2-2	CASSSQGRFGGELFF
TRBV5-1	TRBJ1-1	CASSLAGIREAFF
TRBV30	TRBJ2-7	CAWSVGGASYEQYF
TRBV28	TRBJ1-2	CASSGYGTSGYTF
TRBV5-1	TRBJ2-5	CASSWGLAGRETQYF
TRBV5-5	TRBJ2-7	CASSTGTSGYEQYF
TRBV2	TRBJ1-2	CATEIARDKDGYTF
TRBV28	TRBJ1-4	CASSLGQGVEKLFF
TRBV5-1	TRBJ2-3	CASSFRDTQYF
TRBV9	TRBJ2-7	CASSVRTTTYEQYF
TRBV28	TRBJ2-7	CASSRGAVDLHEQYF